This paragraph covers one T cell receptor (beta chain) sequence. The sample comes from a study of blood T cell repertoires in COVID-19. This CDR3 region has 17 residues. V was shortened by 8 bases and J by 0 bases, with 22 bases between the two germline ends. Germline CDR1 is MGHDK and CDR2 is SYGVNS. Sequencing was performed with immunoSEQ multiplex PCR; in TCRdb, only in-frame clones are kept and a portion is missing. Of hundreds of thousands of clones in the sample, nearly 85% were seen once. The clonotype was recovered from a human donor in a cohort sampled during active COVID-19. V gene TRBV25-1 combines with J gene TRBJ1-1; tentative D call: TRBD1 (5 bases). Source material: peripheral blood. This chain's CDR3 is CASSKSQGLTMNTEAFF. DNA of the CDR3: TGTGCCAGCTCAAAGTCCCAGGGTTTAACGATGAACACTGAAGCTTTCTTT. The full variable domain, in which reference TRBV25-1 and TRBJ1-1 provide the parts outside the CDR3, is EADIYQTPRYLVIGTGKKITLECSQTMGHDKMYWYQQDPGMELHLIHYSYGVNSTEKGDLSSESTVSRIRTEHFPLTLESARPSHTSQYLCASSKSQGLTMNTEAFFGQGTRLTVV.